This TCR beta chain was captured by sequencing in a study of blood T cell repertoires in COVID-19 (dated by TCRdb to about 2020). Regarding the research as a whole: Recovered participants in ImmuneRACE Cohort 3 were defined as having two consecutive negative NP/OP PCR tests, clearance from a healthcare professional, or resolution of symptoms. Collaborator samples came from the United States, Italy and Spain and covered acute and convalescent phases of COVID-19. The material from the prospective study consisted of cDNA or gDNA derived from T cells, B-cell-depleted T cells, or PBMCs. Subjects who had been exposed to COVID-19, were actively infected with it, or had recovered from it provided the deeply sampled blood TCRbeta repertoires that made up the dataset. A freely available public database, intended as a resource for researchers studying the immune response to SARS-CoV-2, is where the repertoires were released. The samples were drawn from two sources: the first 160 participants of the ongoing ImmuneRACE study, and fewer than 1,500 subjects contributed by 6 global collaborators. A de-identified subject ID, COVID-19 status, age in years and sex were almost always included in the sample metadata. Where HLA class I and class II types were available, the types were taken from metadata supplied by the sample provider, not from assay-based typing.

TCRbeta CDR3 regions were amplified from genomic DNA using the immunoSEQ Assay, a bias-controlled multiplex PCR. The authors' pipeline ran thus. The number of nucleated cells in each sample was estimated from the amplification of reference gene primers within the assay. To quantify the absolute abundance of each unique TCRbeta CDR3 rearrangement, sequence reads were collapsed and filtered. For each sample, productive Simpson clonality was calculated as the square root of Simpson's diversity index across productive rearrangements. TCRdb holds this immuneACCESS table with in-frame rearrangements only. Some clones are missing; in checked studies, unresolved V genes explain under half, and the rest has no known cause. V and J calls and clone size are those listed in that table; D and trimming were worked out from the DNA. Recorded for this sample are fewer than 250,000 clones; more than 85% of them occurred a single time. Approximately 23% of the sample lies in the top ten.

For CDR1 and CDR2, the germline V gene lists KGHDR and SFDVKD. There are 15 amino acids in the CDR3, from cysteine to phenylalanine inclusive. CDR3 DNA only is kept here, 45 bases in frame from base 1. Trimming costs V 4 bases and J 3 bases, and their ends lie 13 bases apart. The full study reports these points: The quantity of clinical and demographic metadata differed by source and by participant and was supplied without curation.

Participants in the prospective study were enrolled through a virtual design, were aged roughly 18 to 100 years, and lived in approximately 24 United States geographic areas. Cohort assignment in the prospective study relied on participant-reported clinical history from a screening survey and a study questionnaire. Each participant in the prospective study had whole blood, serum and a nasopharyngeal or oropharyngeal swab collected by mobile phlebotomists. Participants in the prospective study had the option to provide additional blood draws and questionnaires over an approximately 2-month period. Prospective study blood samples were shipped either frozen or at room temperature before DNA extraction. As concerns this clone: Its cognate antigen has yet to be identified. No base quality information exists; no much larger clone differs at one position.

The sequence is built from TRBV24-1 and TRBJ2-3; matching of 5 bases hints at TRBD1 as the D gene. The receptor's source is a woman in her forties in a cohort exposed to, infected with or recovered from COVID-19 (not recorded which). The sequenced material came from PBMCs or T cells enriched from blood (not recorded which). CDR3 region: CATSDTTTATDTQYF. The DNA is as follows: TGTGCCACCAGTGACACTACGACAGCTACAGATACGCAGTATTTT.